This T cell receptor beta chain is from a study of T cell repertoires in cytomegalovirus infection. On the study more broadly: Indicated by public TCR beta signatures were CMV infection and matching HLA type. Notes on the study in general: There were HLA-C-restricted CMV-specific TCR beta clonotypes dominating the ex vivo response. Frequencies of public TCR beta families were cumulated, and this identified carriers of CMV plus the relevant HLA.

This clonotype appeared a few times. Its antigen is not identified. TCRdb redid the calling of the reads with MiXCR, one entry per CDR3 protein. The sample has a few hundred thousand distinct CDR3 sequences; 15% to 20% are singletons. Germline V CDR1 and CDR2: MNHEY, SVGAGI. The germline V and J ends were trimmed by 2 bases and 3 bases, with 13 bases remaining between them. The CDR3 is 15 amino acids. This clonotype was sampled from a human donor in good health (CMV status not recorded). Some clones in this sample may be carry-over from other donors' samples. Material: PBMCs. This chain links TRBV6-5 with TRBJ1-2, with D possibly being TRBD1 (5 bases). The chain's CDR3 is CASSYGTGLYYGYTF. In DNA, the CDR3 is TGTGCCAGCAGTTACGGTACGGGACTCTACTATGGCTACACCTTC.